The clone carrying this T cell receptor (beta chain) was counted between two and nine times. A much larger clone lies one base from this, so it may be a read error. Disease duration was under 3 months in the ophthalmopathy patients, who also had a Clinical Activity Score of at least 3 and a NOSPECS grade of at least 4. Uncontrolled infection, other autoimmune disease, pregnancy or lactation excluded patients. Clinical symptoms, serum thyroxine and TRAb, thyroid ultrasound and orbital computed tomography together formed the diagnostic basis. This entry belongs to a study of T cells in Graves' hyperthyroidism and ophthalmopathy. The source material, RNA transcripts, was used to amplify TCR beta CDR3 regions. The HTBI primer set served for first-round RT-PCR of the TCR CDR3. TCRdb independently ran MiXCR on the multiplex PCR reads; one entry per CDR3 protein. The profile shows 640,000 or so distinct CDR3 sequences, approximately 14% of them singletons.

With V trimmed by 3 bases and J by 2 bases, 3 bases remained unmatched. Per germline, CDR1 SGDLS and CDR2 YYNGEE. There are 14 residues in the CDR3. The V and J genes are TRBV9 and TRBJ2-7; TRBD2 aligns across 9 bases. This TCR derives from a woman in her forties with Graves' ophthalmopathy. The sample was blood. The CDR3 DNA sequence: TGTGCCAGCAGCGGCGGGAGGGCCACCTACGAGCAGTACTTC. This codes for CASSGGRATYEQYF.